The source of this T cell receptor (beta chain) is a study of cytomegalovirus exposure and HLA in healthy donors. Researchers ran the PCR with 60 Vbeta and 13 Jbeta primers. TCRdb's copy holds only in-frame clones and misses some; the assay was immunoSEQ multiplex PCR. Of 70,000 to 90,000 clones listed, 65% to 70% are singletons. This CDR3 spans 14 amino acids. Germline CDR1 SGHRS, CDR2 YFSETQ. J gave up 7 bases and V 4 bases, and 3 bases lay outside the gene matches. This chain connects TRBV5-1 to TRBJ1-4; 11 positions match TRBD1. Sequenced: PBMCs. This sequence was found in a man aged 40-49 years in good health and CMV-seropositive. The CDR3 here is CASSEGQGVEKLFF. The CDR3 nucleotides are TGCGCCAGCAGCGAGGGACAGGGGGTTGAAAAACTGTTTTTT.